This is a list of T cell receptor beta chains from one sample in a study of glioma-infiltrating T cells after dendritic cell vaccination. The assay was immunoSEQ multiplex PCR, and TCRdb's table has in-frame clones only and misses some. The sample carries just under 100,000 clones, roughly 80% recorded once. The sample consisted of blood, taken after dendritic cell vaccination. These receptors were obtained from a human donor with glioblastoma. Each CDR3 is given with its conserved first and last residue. D genes are given only for firm matches.

d_call	v_call	j_call	cdr3_aa
-	TRBV4-2	TRBJ2-5	CASSRGQISETQYF
TRBD2	TRBV18	TRBJ2-7	CASSHTSGFSYEQYF
-	TRBV30	TRBJ1-6	CAWSRVDNSPLHF
-	TRBV6-5	TRBJ1-2	CASRPLVAQAGYTF
-	TRBV28	TRBJ1-5	CASRTTGTPQHF
-	TRBV21-1	TRBJ1-5	CASSRWGQGAYGDSNQPQHF
-	TRBV6-1	TRBJ1-1	CASSERWLGNTEAFF
-	TRBV4-2	TRBJ1-1	CASSPISRDTLNTEAFF
-	TRBV10-2	TRBJ2-7	CASKGLGSSEQYF
TRBD2	TRBV6-5	TRBJ2-5	CASSYSGGEGETQYF
-	TRBV18	TRBJ1-5	CASSVRESQPQHF
-	TRBV7-3	TRBJ2-1	CASSLVGGGNEQFF
TRBD1	TRBV10-3	TRBJ1-1	CATDRVLTEAFF
-	TRBV5-1	TRBJ1-2	CASRRWARDYGYTF
TRBD2	TRBV7-3	TRBJ2-7	CASSLGAGGPYEQYF
-	TRBV2	TRBJ2-3	CASRDSAGTQYF
-	TRBV30	TRBJ1-6	CAWSVGGARNSPLHF
TRBD1	TRBV2	TRBJ2-7	CASSVDRGLIDEQYF
TRBD2	TRBV5-1	TRBJ2-5	CASSLPAQPRGLAGASYQETQYF
TRBD1	TRBV11-3	TRBJ1-1	CASSGTGPEAFF
-	TRBV7-3	TRBJ1-1	CASSWAVNTEAFF
TRBD1	TRBV28	TRBJ1-5	CASSPGGFYSNQPQHF
TRBD1	TRBV5-1	TRBJ1-2	CASKWLDYVGTGGLGNYGYTF
-	TRBV14	TRBJ1-2	CASSQDRAGSYGYTF
-	TRBV19	TRBJ1-2	CASSSARGILGGYTF
-	TRBV15	TRBJ2-1	CATSIPLSGSRQFF
-	TRBV5-1	TRBJ2-2	CASSREVNTGELFF
TRBD1	TRBV5-1	TRBJ2-5	CASSLRTGGPQETQYF
-	TRBV10-3	TRBJ2-5	CAISDGQQETQYF
TRBD1	TRBV11-2	TRBJ1-1	CASSLLQGGIAFF
-	TRBV5-1	TRBJ2-7	CASRQGESEQYF
-	TRBV10-3	TRBJ2-1	CAISVLSEQFF
-	TRBV7-9	TRBJ1-4	CASSLERGVSGEKLFF
-	TRBV19	TRBJ2-2	CASTLQLPGELFF
TRBD2	TRBV7-3	TRBJ2-3	CASSHTGWAGESSTQYF
-	TRBV9	TRBJ1-4	CASSPQGVNEKLFF
-	TRBV30	TRBJ1-5	CAWSTGSRDYYSNQPQHF
-	TRBV2	TRBJ2-4	CASSASVKNIQYF
-	TRBV5-1	TRBJ1-1	CASSLIEDTEAFF
TRBD1	TRBV19	TRBJ2-1	CASRFGQDYNEQFF
TRBD1	TRBV7-6	TRBJ2-7	CASSLPPGGSYEQYF
-	TRBV4-1	TRBJ1-2	CASSQGGLQSSNYGYTF
TRBD1	TRBV5-1	TRBJ1-6	CASSSRTGETYNSPLHF
-	TRBV4-1	TRBJ1-2	CASSQDRSVNYGYTF
-	TRBV11-2	TRBJ1-1	CASSFIRGRTEAFF
-	TRBV19	TRBJ1-2	CASSGSTRSYGYTF
TRBD2	TRBV28	TRBJ2-7	CASSPTSGGAHEQYF
-	TRBV29-1	TRBJ1-4	CSVEDGGEKLFF